These T cell receptor beta chains were read from a single sample in a study of technical replicates of blood from a handful of donors. Produced via immunoSEQ multiplex PCR; TCRdb's table is partial and in-frame only. The sample includes approximately 50,000 clones, about 93% of them seen just once. The specimen sequenced was T cells isolated from PBMCs. These receptors all come from a human donor in good health. The conserved cysteine and the conserved F or W are not part of the CDR3 here. The order of the fields is CDR3 length, J gene, D gene, V gene, CDR3 protein. A D gene is named only where the DNA matches it firmly.

cdr3_length: 9
j_call: TRBJ2-5
d_call: -
v_call: TRBV7-2
cdr3_aa: ASSSLETQY

cdr3_length: 12
j_call: TRBJ1-2
d_call: -
v_call: TRBV29-1
cdr3_aa: SDEGDRPGVGYT

cdr3_length: 11
j_call: TRBJ2-3
d_call: -
v_call: TRBV10-3
cdr3_aa: AINPQTTDTQY

cdr3_length: 13
j_call: TRBJ1-5
d_call: -
v_call: TRBV28
cdr3_aa: ASSFRGRGYQPQH

cdr3_length: 12
j_call: TRBJ2-7
d_call: TRBD2
v_call: TRBV29-1
cdr3_aa: SVAKAGGSYEQY

cdr3_length: 10
j_call: TRBJ2-7
d_call: -
v_call: TRBV7-6
cdr3_aa: ASSTGVDEQY

cdr3_length: 14
j_call: TRBJ2-2
d_call: -
v_call: TRBV5-4
cdr3_aa: ASSRVAGSNTGELF

cdr3_length: 16
j_call: TRBJ2-3
d_call: TRBD1
v_call: TRBV10-3
cdr3_aa: AISDLNRGTGNADTQY

cdr3_length: 16
j_call: TRBJ2-7
d_call: TRBD2
v_call: TRBV7-9
cdr3_aa: ASSARISAGGDSYEQY

cdr3_length: 11
j_call: TRBJ1-1
d_call: TRBD1
v_call: TRBV5-4
cdr3_aa: ASSGGQGTEAF

cdr3_length: 15
j_call: TRBJ2-6
d_call: TRBD2
v_call: TRBV7-9
cdr3_aa: ASSLNWGGTGANVLT

cdr3_length: 12
j_call: TRBJ1-2
d_call: TRBD1
v_call: TRBV28
cdr3_aa: ASSNPTGSYGYT

cdr3_length: 13
j_call: TRBJ2-7
d_call: TRBD2
v_call: TRBV5-1
cdr3_aa: ASGPSAGASYEQY

cdr3_length: 14
j_call: TRBJ2-1
d_call: -
v_call: TRBV12-5
cdr3_aa: ASGLDRVSSYNEQF